The 18 T cell receptor beta chains below were found in one sample sequenced in a study of T-cell memory formation after mild COVID-19. TCRdb re-derived calls from the 5' RACE reads in MiXCR, one entry per CDR3 protein. The table lists some 13,000 distinct CDR3 sequences, approximately 12% of them singletons, with approximately 53% in the top ten. Specimen: PBMCs or a T cell subset sorted from them (not recorded which). These receptors originate from an adult woman who had mild COVID-19 (a few samples of this study predate the infection). Cell type and time point are not known.

The gene calls are TRBV7-8 and TRBJ2-5, with D unresolved. The CDR3 length is 12 residues. The V and J ends lost 2 bases and 13 bases respectively, with 14 bases between them. Looked up from germline, CDR1 is SGHVS and CDR2 is FQNEAQ. This chain's CDR3 is CASSLSSLAMYF. Written as DNA, the CDR3 is TGTGCCAGCAGCTTATCATCCTTGGCCATGTACTTC.

The sample holds many counts of this clonotype. The chain links TRBV19 to TRBJ2-3, with D possibly matching TRBD2 (5 bases). Trimming took 4 bases from V and 0 from J, leaving 14 bases between them. CDR1 is LNHDA, CDR2 SQIVND, per germline (reference sequence). CDR3 length: 16 residues. CDR3 region: CASSTRVAPSTDTQYF. The CDR3 bases are TGTGCCAGTAGTACCCGGGTAGCGCCGAGCACAGATACGCAGTATTTT.

This chain uses TRBV11-2 with TRBJ2-3; TRBD2 aligns across 13 bases. The V gene end was trimmed by 1 base and the J gene end by 5 bases; junction bases not matched to a gene: 0. The V gene's germline CDR1 is SGHAT and CDR2 FQNNGV. CDR3 length: 15 amino acids. The CDR3 DNA follows: TGTGCCAGCAGCTTAGGGACTAGCGGGGGAGATACGCAGTATTTT. Protein product: CASSLGTSGGDTQYF. Looking up the rest from reference TRBV11-2 and TRBJ2-3 gives the full variable domain: EAGVAQSPRYKIIEKRQSVAFWCNPISGHATLYWYQQILGQGPKLLIQFQNNGVVDDSQLPKDRFSAERLKGVDSTLKIQPAKLEDSAVYLCASSLGTSGGDTQYFGPGTRLTVL.

This clonotype was detected many times. The chain employs TRBV12-3 or TRBV12-4 and TRBJ2-4; D ambiguous. V was shortened by 1 base and J by 0 bases, with 4 bases between the two germline ends. The CDR3 sequence is 14 residues long. The CDR3 loop is CASSLGVAKNIQYF. The CDR3 coding sequence is TGTGCCAGCAGTTTAGGGGTAGCCAAAAACATTCAGTACTTC.

This clonotype was detected ten times or more. V and J are TRBV3-1 and TRBJ1-2; 7 bases are a match to TRBD1. The CDR3 length is 16 residues. The germline V gene has CDR1 LGHDT and CDR2 YNNKEL (reference sequence). The trim removed 0 bases at V and 4 bases at J, leaving 8 bases unmatched. The CDR3 region has the DNA TGTGCCAGCAGCCAAGAAGGATGGGACAGATCCTATGGCTACACCTTC. Encoded protein: CASSQEGWDRSYGYTF.

This clonotype was counted many times. The chain's CDR3 is CASSPHRDVTEAFF. DNA of the CDR3: TGTGCCAGCAGCCCTCACAGGGATGTCACTGAAGCTTTCTTT. The chain recombines TRBV12-3 or TRBV12-4 with TRBJ1-1; tentative D call: TRBD1 (6 bases). This CDR3 has 14 residues. V lost 6 bases and J 4 bases, leaving 15 bases between the germline ends.

A single count supports this clonotype. The chain uses TRBV3-1 and TRBJ1-6; D is perhaps TRBD1 (6 bases). The length of the CDR3 is 14 residues. V was pared by 4 bases and J by 5 bases, with 9 bases between. Germline V lookup: CDR1 LGHDT, CDR2 YNNKEL (reference sequence). CDR3: CASSRQGHNSPLHF. CDR3 nucleotide sequence: TGTGCCAGCAGCCGGCAGGGGCATAATTCACCCCTCCACTTT.

This clonotype was seen repeatedly, ten times or more. The chain uses TRBV5-1 and TRBJ2-3, with 8 positions matching TRBD2. CDR3 length: 19 residues. CDR1 is SGHRS and CDR2 is YFSETQ in the germline V gene. J gave up 0 bases and V 0 bases, and 12 bases lay outside the gene matches. The CDR3 loop is CASSLAAGGPTFSTDTQYF. In nucleotides, the CDR3 is TGCGCCAGCAGCTTGGCGGCGGGAGGTCCGACCTTTAGCACAGATACGCAGTATTTT. The variable domain in full, with the rest retrieved from reference TRBV5-1 and TRBJ2-3, is KAGVTQTPRYLIKTRGQQVTLSCSPISGHRSVSWYQQTPGQGLQFLFEYFSETQRNKGNFPGRFSGRQFSNSRSEMNVSTLELGDSALYLCASSLAAGGPTFSTDTQYFGPGTRLTVL.

This clonotype was seen ten or more times. The rearrangement joins TRBV6-2 or TRBV6-3 to TRBJ1-5, with D perhaps matching TRBD1 (6 bases). Germline V gives CDR1 MNHEY, CDR2 SVGEGT. The CDR3 consists of 12 residues. Trimming stripped 2 bases from V and 14 bases from J, with 13 bases between. The DNA for the CDR3 is TGTGCCAGCAGTTACGGTCAGGGGATCGAGCATTTT. This sequence encodes CASSYGQGIEHF.

V gene TRBV7-1 combines with J gene TRBJ1-4; D may be TRBD1 (6 bases). TRBV7-1 is an open reading frame, and its role is uncertain. This CDR3 has 16 amino acids. V lost 0 bases and J 5 bases, leaving 13 bases between the germline ends. The CDR3 DNA reads as TGTGCCAGCAGCTCAGCCGCTTCAGGGGAAAATGAAAAACTGTTTTTT. Amino acid sequence: CASSSAASGENEKLFF.

This clonotype was detected many times. This sequence joins TRBV3-1 and TRBJ1-2, with D perhaps matching TRBD1 (5 bases). Deletions cut 5 bases from V and 4 bases from J, with 14 bases between. Germline lookup yields CDR1 LGHDT and CDR2 YNNKEL (reference sequence). This CDR3 contains 14 residues. Written as DNA, the CDR3 is TGTGCCAGCAGCTCCGGGGCCAGGCCCTATGGCTACACCTTC. Amino acid sequence: CASSSGARPYGYTF.

This clonotype was picked up many times. V usage is TRBV7-8 and J usage is TRBJ2-3, with 11 bases lining up with TRBD2. The length of the CDR3 is 17 residues. After removal of 4 bases from V and 5 bases from J, the junction contained 11 bases not matched to a gene. Germline CDR1 SGHVS, CDR2 FQNEAQ. The CDR3 DNA sequence: TGTGCCAGCAGCTCCTTTCACTTAGCGGGAGGGCTAGATACGCAGTATTTT. This codes for CASSSFHLAGGLDTQYF.

This clonotype has ten or more counts. The chain uses TRBV10-2 and TRBJ2-5; 7 bases match TRBD1. The CDR3 loop spans 15 amino acids. Germline-derived CDR1 and CDR2 are WSHSY and SAAADI. Losses at the gene ends were 6 bases for V and 2 bases for J; bases not matched to a gene: 9. The CDR3 spells CASRIRDSIQETQYF. CDR3 DNA sequence: TGCGCCAGCAGGATCCGGGACAGCATACAAGAGACCCAGTACTTC.

This clonotype was counted ten times or more. The chain uses TRBV5-1 and TRBJ1-2, with 10 bases that match TRBD1. The V segment lost 4 bases and the J segment 3 bases; nucleotides outside the gene matches: 12. The germline V gene has CDR1 SGHRS and CDR2 YFSETQ. This CDR3 spans 17 amino acids. The CDR3 sequence: CASSVGPRQGAHYGYTF. In DNA form, the CDR3 reads TGCGCCAGCAGCGTGGGACCCAGACAGGGGGCTCACTATGGCTACACCTTC.

The rearrangement joins TRBV12-3 or TRBV12-4 to TRBJ2-3; TRBD2 agrees at 8 bases. The junction had 11 bases not matched to a gene; V was cut back by 4 bases and J by 2 bases. The CDR3 has 17 amino acids. This CDR3 reads CASSSPGVAGFTDTQYF. The CDR3 DNA is TGTGCCAGCAGTTCCCCGGGTGTAGCGGGATTCACAGATACGCAGTATTTT.

This clonotype was detected ten times or more. The rearrangement links TRBV2 to TRBJ2-7, with D possibly matching TRBD1 (6 bases). This CDR3 has 16 amino acids. Between the trimmed V and J ends, which lost 2 bases and 5 bases, there was a span of 19 bases. Germline CDR1 reads SNHLY; CDR2 reads FYNNEI. CDR3 amino acids: CASSEISRQVLNEQYF. Written as DNA, the CDR3 is TGTGCCAGCAGTGAAATCTCCCGACAGGTCCTGAACGAGCAGTACTTC.

This clonotype occurred many times. This chain joins TRBV24-1 and TRBJ1-5; D uncertain. The CDR3 is 12 residues long. V was trimmed by 10 bases and J by 0 bases, leaving 6 bases between them. Germline V gene sequence: CDR1 KGHDR, CDR2 SFDVKD. The CDR3 region is CATSNSNQPQHF. The CDR3 region has the DNA TGTGCCACGAGCAATAGCAATCAGCCCCAGCATTTT.

This clonotype was recorded at least ten times. The chain links TRBV11-2 to TRBJ2-7, with TRBD2 identical over 15 bases. There are 17 residues in the CDR3. Unmatched junction bases numbered 6, after V lost 1 base and J lost 5 bases. CDR1 SGHAT and CDR2 FQNNGV come from the germline V gene. The CDR3 region is CASSLGTSGRAVHEQYF. CDR3 DNA: TGTGCCAGCAGCTTAGGGACTAGCGGGAGGGCCGTCCACGAGCAGTACTTC.